Here is one T cell receptor (beta chain) with its context. Its antigen remains unknown. Susac syndrome patients met recently defined diagnostic criteria for definite or probable disease. These data are taken from a study of CD8 T cells in Susac syndrome. In the study overall: The sequenced Susac syndrome patients included about six who had clinically active disease and 8 or 9 who were in remission.

Study-wide points: The CD4+ T cell repertoire of patients with Susac syndrome showed no detectable clonal expansion.

Random-hexamer reverse transcription was applied to about 0.5 to 1 ug RNA. immunoSEQ multiplex PCR amplified TCR beta CDR3 across 54 Vbeta, 13 Jbeta. TCRdb itself ran the immunoSEQ multiplex PCR reads through MiXCR, one entry per CDR3 protein. The sample contains 160,000 or so distinct CDR3 sequences, around 96% of which appear only once. The TCR comes from a human donor with Susac syndrome. Sequencing used CD4+ T cells from PBMCs.

In DNA form, the CDR3 reads TGTGCCAGCAGCCTTTCGGGCCTCGACCCCTACGAGCAGTACTTC. It translates to CASSLSGLDPYEQYF. V usage is TRBV11-2 and J usage is TRBJ2-7; D ambiguous. CDR3 length: 15 residues. In germline, CDR1 is SGHAT, CDR2 FQNNGV. V lost 5 bases, J lost 2 bases, and 16 bases lay in between.